In this sample, the clone carrying this T cell receptor beta chain is medium-sized. Little can be read into the size of this beta chain, an off-target read in a library designed for alpha chains. The data originate from a study of spatial heterogeneity in lung cancer. Germline V gene sequence: CDR1 LGHDT, CDR2 YNNKEL (reference sequence). The CDR3 consists of 15 residues. Trimming cost V 1 base and J 7 bases, with 14 bases left between them. Every TCR cDNA molecule carried a tag that served as a unique molecular identifier. A single record per CDR3 protein comes from TCRdb applying MiXCR to the 5' RACE reads. The data contain over 2,500 distinct CDR3 sequences, around 4.8% of them seen just once; the ten biggest clones take up roughly a quarter. As to time point: sample taken at primary tumor resection. No cells were sorted before sequencing. The whole RNA sequenced was extracted from tumor, nontumor lung or frozen PBMC.

This specimen was normal lung tissue next to the tumor, taken at surgery. The clonotype comes from a female donor with early-stage non-small cell lung cancer. This sequence joins TRBV3-1 and TRBJ2-1; TRBD2 might be the D (5 bases). The chain's CDR3 is CASSQGGSEYNEQFF. As DNA, the CDR3 is TGTGCCAGCAGCCAAGGGGGTAGCGAGTATAATGAGCAGTTCTTC.